What follows are 32 T cell receptor beta chains derived from one specimen sequenced in a study of cytotoxic CD8 clonotypes in ibrutinib-treated CLL. Libraries were prepared by immunoSEQ multiplex PCR; TCRdb keeps only in-frame clonotypes and omits some of them. Among around 310,000 clones, almost 80% were seen once, and the ten largest hold over 5.5%. The sequenced sample was PBMCs, obtained before ibrutinib treatment. These TCRs come from a human donor with chronic lymphocytic leukemia.

This chain links TRBV9 with TRBJ2-2; D gene unclear. Trimming left V 0 bases short and J 2 bases short, with 5 bases between. This CDR3 contains 14 residues. CDR1 and CDR2 (germline): SGDLS, YYNGEE. CDR3 loop: CASSVAGNTGELFF. In DNA form, the CDR3 reads TGTGCCAGCAGCGTAGCAGGAAACACCGGGGAGCTGTTTTTT.

The chain has TRBV2 and TRBJ2-7; maybe TRBD2 (6 bases). The V end was cut by 5 bases, the J end by 3 bases, with 14 bases between. This CDR3 has 14 residues. CDR1 is SNHLY, CDR2 FYNNEI, per germline. Written as DNA, the CDR3 is TGTGCCAGCAGTTCCGGCCGCGGGATCTACGAGCAGTACTTC. Translation: CASSSGRGIYEQYF.

The chain links TRBV7-2 to TRBJ1-5; D might be TRBD1 (6 bases). The CDR3 contains 15 residues. Germline lookup yields CDR1 SGHTA and CDR2 FQGNSA. V was trimmed by 7 bases and J by 1 base, leaving 14 bases between them. This CDR3 is CASTSHGGSNQPQHF. The DNA of the CDR3 is TGTGCCAGCACCTCGCACGGGGGCAGCAATCAGCCCCAGCATTTT.

CDR3 residues: CASSQDRGTSGANVLTF. The CDR3 coding sequence is TGTGCCAGCAGCCAAGATAGAGGGACTTCAGGGGCCAACGTCCTGACTTTC. The gene calls are TRBV4-2 and TRBJ2-6; D is perhaps TRBD2 (6 bases). In germline, CDR1 is LGHNA, CDR2 YNFKEQ. The CDR3 length is 17 residues. The V end lost 0 bases, the J end lost 4 bases, and 13 bases lay between the germline ends.

This clone has a handful of counts. The V gene is TRBV20-1, the J gene TRBJ2-7; D is undetermined. Germline loops: CDR1 DFQATT, CDR2 SNEGSKA (reference sequence). The CDR3 has 11 residues. Trimming pared 6 bases from V and 6 bases from J, leaving 12 bases between. The CDR3 coding sequence is TGCAGTGCAAATCTACAGCTCGAGCAGTACTTC. Amino acid sequence: CSANLQLEQYF.

In the case of this clone: The identical CDR3 is also encoded by other nucleotide sequences in the sample. V and J are TRBV19 and TRBJ1-5, with a tentative D call TRBD1 (5 bases). V was cut by 2 bases and J by 2 bases, with 7 bases left in between. The germline V gene has CDR1 LNHDA and CDR2 SQIVND (reference sequence). This CDR3 is 14 amino acids long. The CDR3 DNA is TGTGCCAGTAGTATACAGGGAGGCAATCAGCCCCAGCATTTT. It codes for CASSIQGGNQPQHF.

This chain uses TRBV6-5 with TRBJ2-1; D possibly corresponds to TRBD1 (5 bases). Germline loops: CDR1 MNHEY, CDR2 SVGAGI. The CDR3 runs 14 residues. The germline V and J ends were trimmed by 0 bases and 8 bases, with 11 bases remaining between them. This chain's CDR3 is CASSYSPQQDEQFF. The DNA for the CDR3 is TGTGCCAGCAGTTACTCGCCCCAACAGGATGAGCAGTTCTTC.

This clone has only one observation. The V call is TRBV6-5, the J call TRBJ1-3, with a tentative D call TRBD1 (5 bases). V was cut by 2 bases and J by 4 bases, with 15 bases left in between. Germline-derived CDR1 and CDR2 are MNHEY and SVGAGI. The CDR3 is made up of 16 amino acids. This chain's CDR3 is CASSYEGLGRGNTIYF. Written as DNA, the CDR3 is TGTGCCAGCAGTTACGAGGGACTCGGTAGGGGAAACACCATATATTTT.

The J gene is TRBJ1-5, the V gene TRBV29-1; weak D call: TRBD1 (5 bases). Germline V gene sequence: CDR1 SQVTM, CDR2 ANQGSEA. The length of the CDR3 is 13 residues. V was pared by 4 bases and J by 6 bases, with 13 bases between. CDR3 bases: TGCAGCGTTGCGGGGGATTGGAGTCAGCCCCAGCATTTT. It specifies CSVAGDWSQPQHF.

The chain uses TRBV4-2 and TRBJ2-3, with D maybe TRBD2 (6 bases). This CDR3 region has 14 residues. The V end was cut by 0 bases, the J end by 4 bases, with 8 bases between. From germline, CDR1 is LGHNA and CDR2 YNFKEQ. CDR3 amino acids: CASSQDGSADTQYF. The CDR3 DNA reads TGTGCCAGCAGCCAAGACGGGAGCGCAGATACGCAGTATTTT.

The chain uses TRBV30 and TRBJ1-2; 7 bases agree with TRBD1. The CDR3 spans 18 residues. Germline V lookup: CDR1 GTSNPN, CDR2 SVGIG (reference sequence). The ends lost 2 bases at V and 3 bases at J; junction bases unmatched: 18. The chain's CDR3 is CAWSSMMPYRGRYYGYTF. In nucleotides, the CDR3 is TGTGCCTGGAGTTCGATGATGCCATACAGGGGAAGGTACTATGGCTACACCTTC.

This chain uses TRBV25-1 with TRBJ1-1, with a tentative D call TRBD1 (5 bases). CDR1 is MGHDK and CDR2 is SYGVNS in the germline V gene. V was cut by 2 bases and J by 2 bases, with 9 bases left in between. The CDR3 consists of 14 residues. The CDR3 reads CASSERQSNTEAFF. CDR3 nucleotides: TGTGCCAGCAGTGAACGACAGTCCAACACTGAAGCTTTCTTT.

This clone is a singleton in its sample. The chain has TRBV30 and TRBJ2-2, with a weak D call TRBD2 (5 bases). V was trimmed by 0 bases and J by 4 bases, leaving 15 bases between them. Germline loops: CDR1 GTSNPN, CDR2 SVGIG (reference sequence). This CDR3 has 16 residues. CDR3 sequence: CAWSVQLGRSTGELFF. In DNA form, the CDR3 reads TGTGCCTGGAGTGTACAGCTGGGGAGAAGCACCGGGGAGCTGTTTTTT.

This clone was detected only once. The genes are TRBV7-9 and TRBJ2-3; D uncertain. Per the germline V gene, CDR1 is SEHNR and CDR2 is FQNEAQ (reference sequence). The CDR3 loop spans 15 amino acids. Trimming left V 5 bases short and J 0 bases short, with 12 bases between. The CDR3 loop reads CASSRLGGSTDTQYF. In DNA, the CDR3 is TGTGCCAGCAGCCGCTTGGGTGGGAGCACAGATACGCAGTATTTT.

This clone was observed a few times. This sequence joins TRBV7-2 and TRBJ2-5; possibly TRBD1 for D (6 bases). This CDR3 comprises 16 residues. Trimming pared 4 bases from V and 4 bases from J, leaving 19 bases between. Germline assignment: CDR1 SGHTA and CDR2 FQGNSA. The CDR3 bases are TGTGCCAGCAGCTCTACCGGGACAACTCGTTTAGAGACCCAGTACTTC. It translates to CASSSTGTTRLETQYF.

The chain couples TRBV7-6 to TRBJ2-1; 10 nucleotides line up with TRBD2. The trim removed 5 bases at V and 8 bases at J, leaving 12 bases unmatched. Germline V CDR1 and CDR2: SGHVS, FNYEAQ. The CDR3 is 16 amino acids. CDR3 residues: CASSPAGTSEGYEQFF. The DNA for the CDR3 is TGTGCCAGCAGCCCTGCCGGGACTAGCGAAGGTTATGAGCAGTTCTTC.

The V gene is TRBV2, the J gene TRBJ2-5; D uncertain. Trimming left V 4 bases short and J 13 bases short, with 13 bases between. Germline assignment: CDR1 SNHLY and CDR2 FYNNEI. CDR3 size: 11 residues. The chain's CDR3 is CASSGGADGYF. CDR3 nucleotides: TGTGCCAGCAGTGGAGGCGCGGACGGGTACTTC.

This sequence joins TRBV30 and TRBJ2-5; 9 nucleotides agree with TRBD1. V was clipped by 4 bases and J by 5 bases; unmatched bases: 11. This CDR3 is built from 15 residues. From germline, CDR1 is GTSNPN and CDR2 SVGIG (reference sequence). CDR3 nucleotide sequence: TGTGCCTGGACCCAGGGACAGGGTGTAGGGGAGACCCAGTACTTC. Its translation: CAWTQGQGVGETQYF.

CDR3 region: CASSSRRRRGSYEQYF. The CDR3 nucleotides read TGTGCCAGCAGTTCCCGCCGCCGGAGGGGCTCCTACGAGCAGTACTTC. This chain links TRBV27 with TRBJ2-7; possible D gene TRBD2, 6 bases. CDR3 length: 16 residues. Trimming cost V 4 bases and J 0 bases, with 16 bases left between them. Germline CDR1 reads MNHEY; CDR2 reads SMNVEV (reference sequence).

As DNA, the CDR3 is TGTGCCAGCAGCTTAGAACGGTTCACTGAAGCTTTCTTT. This codes for CASSLERFTEAFF. The V call is TRBV7-2, the J call TRBJ1-1; D is ambiguous. This CDR3 region has 13 residues. Trimming took off 1 base at V and 4 bases at J, with 7 bases between the two ends. Germline V lookup: CDR1 SGHTA, CDR2 FQGNSA.

The chain joins TRBV28 to TRBJ2-5; D could derive from TRBD1 or TRBD2 (5 bases each). Germline loops: CDR1 MDHEN, CDR2 SYDVKM. This CDR3 comprises 16 residues. Between the trimmed V and J ends, which lost 8 bases and 5 bases, there was a span of 24 bases. CDR3 loop: CASGNLRDHDWETQYF. CDR3 sequence (DNA): TGTGCCAGCGGGAATCTTCGGGACCACGATTGGGAGACCCAGTACTTC.

The rearrangement links TRBV30 to TRBJ1-1, with D maybe TRBD1 (5 bases). V was trimmed by 5 bases and J by 6 bases, leaving 7 bases between them. This CDR3 is 10 amino acids long. CDR1 is GTSNPN, CDR2 SVGIG, per germline (reference sequence). CDR3 sequence (DNA): TGTGCCTGGGAAGGGGCTGAAGCTTTCTTT. Residues: CAWEGAEAFF.

In its sample, this clone was seen once. The identical CDR3 is also encoded by other nucleotide sequences in the sample. The chain links TRBV6-5 to TRBJ1-1, with D unresolved. The CDR3 covers 13 residues. Trimming shortened V by 2 bases and J by 0 bases, and 4 bases separated the two germline ends. Germline CDR1 and CDR2: MNHEY and SVGAGI. The CDR3 region is CASSYGMNTEAFF. In DNA, the CDR3 is TGTGCCAGCAGTTACGGGATGAACACTGAAGCTTTCTTT.

The chain has TRBV7-3 and TRBJ2-3; D is uncertain. From germline, CDR1 is SGHTA and CDR2 FQGTGA. The V gene lost 2 bases and the J gene lost 4 bases, with 10 bases spanning the gap. The CDR3 is made up of 14 amino acids. CDR3 amino acids: CASSLYRAADTQYF. Here the CDR3 DNA reads TGTGCCAGCAGCTTATACCGGGCCGCAGATACGCAGTATTTT.

The CDR3, as DNA: TGTGCCAGCAGTGCCCATACAGGGGCTAGAGAGACCCAGTACTTC. This sequence encodes CASSAHTGARETQYF. The V call is TRBV25-1, the J call TRBJ2-5, with 7 positions matching TRBD1. V lost 4 bases to trimming and J lost 4 bases; unmatched junction nucleotides: 9. From germline, CDR1 is MGHDK and CDR2 SYGVNS. This CDR3 has 15 residues.

This clone occurred many times. The V and J genes are TRBV27 and TRBJ1-5, with D hard to call. This CDR3 region has 13 residues. Trimming removed 5 bases at V and 5 bases at J, with 10 bases between. CDR1 MNHEY and CDR2 SMNVEV come from the germline V gene (reference sequence). The CDR3 DNA reads as TGTGCCAGCAGTAAGGGCATAGATCAGCCCCAGCATTTT. Encoded protein: CASSKGIDQPQHF.

This chain uses TRBV4-1 with TRBJ2-3; 14 bases line up with TRBD2. This CDR3 is built from 17 residues. J lost 1 base, V lost 10 bases, and 10 bases had no gene match. In germline, CDR1 is MGHRA, CDR2 YSYEKL. The CDR3 DNA follows: TGCGCCACCGACGATTTGGGACTAGCGGGAGGCACAGATACGCAGTATTTT. Translating gives CATDDLGLAGGTDTQYF.

This clone was observed a few times. The chain couples TRBV2 to TRBJ2-1; D is undetermined. V lost 6 bases, J lost 7 bases, and 13 bases lay in between. The germline gives CDR1 SNHLY, CDR2 FYNNEI. The CDR3 has 13 residues. This CDR3 is CASSPTGTNEQFF. CDR3 in DNA: TGTGCCAGCAGCCCGACGGGTACTAATGAGCAGTTCTTC.

The chain recombines TRBV6-6 with TRBJ2-7, with 8 bases fitting TRBD1. The trim removed 3 bases at V and 4 bases at J, leaving 5 bases unmatched. Germline loops: CDR1 MNHNY, CDR2 SVGAGI (reference sequence). The CDR3 has 14 residues. DNA for the CDR3: TGTGCCAGCAGTTATCAGGGGGCACTGTACGAGCAGTACTTC. This sequence encodes CASSYQGALYEQYF.

This clone was seen once. The chain uses TRBV7-8 and TRBJ1-2, with a weak D call TRBD1 (6 bases). Per the germline V gene, CDR1 is SGHVS and CDR2 is FQNEAQ. Between the trimmed V and J ends, which lost 1 base and 2 bases, there was a span of 11 bases. The CDR3 loop spans 15 amino acids. CDR3 residues: CASSLVGGANYGYTF. CDR3 coding DNA: TGTGCCAGCAGCTTAGTTGGGGGCGCGAACTATGGCTACACCTTC.

The CDR3 sequence: CASSPGQGGNTEAFF. CDR3 nucleotides: TGTGCCAGCTCACCAGGACAGGGGGGGAACACTGAAGCTTTCTTT. The chain recombines TRBV18 with TRBJ1-1; 10 bases are a match to TRBD1. With 2 bases clipped from V and 1 base from J, the junction kept 1 base outside the gene matches. The CDR3 totals 15 residues. Germline assignment: CDR1 KGHSH and CDR2 LQKENI.

This clone was detected once. V is TRBV4-1 and J is TRBJ2-7; 14 nucleotides line up with TRBD2. V was pared by 1 base and J by 4 bases, with 12 bases of the junction left unmatched. Germline values: CDR1 MGHRA, CDR2 YSYEKL. The CDR3 sequence is 19 residues long. The CDR3 reads CASSQATRLAGGPSYEQYF. CDR3 in DNA: TGCGCCAGCAGCCAAGCTACTCGACTAGCGGGAGGGCCGTCTTACGAGCAGTACTTC.